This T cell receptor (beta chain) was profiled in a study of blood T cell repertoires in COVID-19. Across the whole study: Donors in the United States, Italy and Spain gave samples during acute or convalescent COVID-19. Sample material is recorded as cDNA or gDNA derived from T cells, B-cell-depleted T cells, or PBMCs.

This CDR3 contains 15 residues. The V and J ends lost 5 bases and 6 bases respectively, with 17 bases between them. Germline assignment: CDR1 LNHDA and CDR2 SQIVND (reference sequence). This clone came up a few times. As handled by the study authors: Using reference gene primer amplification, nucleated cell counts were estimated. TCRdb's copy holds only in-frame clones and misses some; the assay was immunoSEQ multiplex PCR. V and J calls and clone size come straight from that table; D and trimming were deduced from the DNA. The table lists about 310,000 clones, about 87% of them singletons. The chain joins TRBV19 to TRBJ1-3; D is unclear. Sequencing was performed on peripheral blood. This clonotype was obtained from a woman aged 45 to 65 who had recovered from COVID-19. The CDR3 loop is CASSLTGSSANTIYF. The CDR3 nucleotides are TGTGCCAGTAGTCTGACCGGGAGCTCGGCAAACACCATATATTTT.